Below, 16 T cell receptor beta chains from the same sample are listed, as sequenced in a study of cytomegalovirus exposure and HLA in healthy donors. Vbeta (60) and Jbeta (13) primers were used in the PCR. Clones were read by immunoSEQ multiplex PCR, and TCRdb kept only the in-frame ones, dropping some. The clone table shows 70,000 to 75,000 clones, with the ten largest holding approximately 3.8%. The material sequenced was PBMCs. These receptors came from a female donor in good health and CMV-seropositive.

The CDR3 loop is CASSPRNGETQYF. As DNA, the CDR3 is TGTGCCAGCAGCCCAAGAAACGGAGAGACCCAGTACTTC. The chain combines TRBV7-9 with TRBJ2-5; D ambiguous. With 5 bases removed from V and 4 bases from J, the gap between germline ends came to 11 bases. From germline, CDR1 is SEHNR and CDR2 FQNEAQ (reference sequence). The CDR3 length is 13 residues.

This CDR3 is CASSPDSSGEQYF. CDR3 nucleotide sequence: TGCGCCAGCAGCCCCGACAGCTCGGGTGAGCAGTACTTC. The chain uses TRBV5-1 and TRBJ2-7, with a tentative D call TRBD1 (5 bases). Trimming pared 4 bases from V and 7 bases from J, leaving 15 bases between. The CDR3 covers 13 residues. Germline CDR1 and CDR2: SGHRS and YFSETQ.

The chain couples TRBV10-2 to TRBJ1-2; 10 bases align to TRBD1. V lost 2 bases, J lost 7 bases, and 10 bases stayed unmatched. CDR1 is WSHSY, CDR2 SAAADI, per germline. CDR3 length: 16 residues. CDR3 sequence (DNA): TGCGCCAGCAGTGAGGCCGAGACAGGGGGCGCGTTTGGCTACACCTTC. This translates into CASSEAETGGAFGYTF.

This sequence joins TRBV9 and TRBJ2-7, with 10 bases identical to TRBD1. V trimming: 2 bases; J trimming: 2 bases; junction bases outside the gene matches: 1. CDR1 SGDLS and CDR2 YYNGEE come from the germline V gene. The CDR3 covers 14 residues. The CDR3 DNA follows: TGTGCCAGCAGCGTTGGGACAGGGGCCTACGAGCAGTACTTC. It yields the protein CASSVGTGAYEQYF.

The chain combines TRBV7-2 with TRBJ2-7; D remains ambiguous. Trimming shortened V by 6 bases and J by 1 base, and 10 bases separated the two germline ends. The CDR3 totals 13 residues. Germline CDR1 reads SGHTA; CDR2 reads FQGNSA. The CDR3 is CASRVFTSYEQYF. The CDR3 bases are TGTGCCAGCAGAGTGTTTACATCCTACGAGCAGTACTTC.

This chain joins TRBV6-5 and TRBJ2-2; 9 nucleotides match TRBD2. The germline CDR1 and CDR2 sequences are MNHEY and SVGAGI. This CDR3 comprises 15 residues. The V segment lost 8 bases and the J segment 2 bases; nucleotides outside the gene matches: 6. CDR3 protein: CASGSSGINTGELFF. Here the CDR3 DNA reads TGTGCCAGCGGATCTAGCGGGATAAACACCGGGGAGCTGTTTTTT.

V gene TRBV5-1 combines with J gene TRBJ2-7; a possible D gene is TRBD1 (5 bases). V was trimmed by 2 bases and J by 2 bases, leaving 11 bases between them. CDR3 length: 14 residues. Germline CDR1 is SGHRS and CDR2 is YFSETQ. The CDR3 sequence: CASSFQGLPYEQYF. As DNA, the CDR3 is TGCGCCAGCAGCTTTCAGGGTTTACCCTACGAGCAGTACTTC. The full variable domain, rest sourced from reference TRBV5-1 and TRBJ2-7, is KAGVTQTPRYLIKTRGQQVTLSCSPISGHRSVSWYQQTPGQGLQFLFEYFSETQRNKGNFPGRFSGRQFSNSRSEMNVSTLELGDSALYLCASSFQGLPYEQYFGPGTRLTVT.

About this clone itself: Relative to the germline gene, one junction end is altered; a read error may explain this. The chain employs TRBV4-3 and TRBJ1-1; 8 bases align to TRBD1. The germline V gene encodes CDR1 LGHNA and CDR2 YSLEER. This CDR3 region has 16 residues. CDR3 residues: CASSQDARQGTTEDFF. CDR3 sequence (DNA): TGCGCCAGCAGCCAAGATGCGAGACAGGGGACCACTGAAGATTTCTTT.

The rearrangement links TRBV15 to TRBJ2-2; 12 nucleotides match TRBD2. Germline lookup yields CDR1 LNHNV and CDR2 YYDKDF (reference sequence). The CDR3 is made up of 18 amino acids. With V trimmed by 1 base and J by 4 bases, 7 bases remained unmatched. CDR3 residues: CATSRGPSSGRATGELFF. As DNA, the CDR3 is TGTGCCACCAGCAGAGGGCCTTCTAGCGGGAGGGCCACCGGGGAGCTGTTTTTT.

The chain carries TRBV29-1 and TRBJ2-3; the match to TRBD2 covers 13 bases. V gave up 3 bases and J gave up 4 bases; unmatched junction bases: 13. There are 18 residues in the CDR3. CDR1 and CDR2 from the germline V gene are SQVTM and ANQGSEA. CDR3 sequence: CSVDTLWTSGSPPDTQYF. In nucleotides, the CDR3 is TGCAGCGTTGATACTCTATGGACTAGCGGGAGTCCGCCAGATACGCAGTATTTT.

The V gene is TRBV10-3, the J gene TRBJ1-3; D perhaps matches TRBD1 (6 bases). This CDR3 region has 13 residues. Germline V gene data show CDR1 as ENHRY and CDR2 as SYGVKD. V dropped 6 bases and J dropped 0 bases, with 6 bases sitting between them. CDR3 sequence (DNA): TGTGCCATCAGGGACAGCTCTGGAAACACCATATATTTT. Protein product: CAIRDSSGNTIYF.

The chain has TRBV5-6 and TRBJ2-2; weak D call: TRBD1 (6 bases). CDR3 length: 15 amino acids. Germline assignment: CDR1 SGHDT and CDR2 YYEEEE. V was pared by 4 bases and J by 11 bases, with 21 bases between. In nucleotides, the CDR3 is TGTGCCAGCAGCGTCGGACAGATTGAAAGATCAGAGCTGTTTTTT. Protein product: CASSVGQIERSELFF. Looking up the rest from reference TRBV5-6 and TRBJ2-2 gives the full variable domain: DAGVTQSPTHLIKTRGQQVTLRCSPKSGHDTVSWYQQALGQGPQFIFQYYEEEERQRGNFPDRFSGHQFPNYSSELNVNALLLGDSALYLCASSVGQIERSELFFGEGSRLTVL.

The V call is TRBV6-6, the J call TRBJ1-1; tentatively, D is TRBD1 (5 bases). The CDR3 runs 13 residues. Per the germline V gene, CDR1 is MNHNY and CDR2 is SVGAGI (reference sequence). The ends were cut back, 7 bases at V and 1 base at J, with 10 bases in the middle. The CDR3 reads CASMRDGNTEAFF. As DNA, the CDR3 is TGTGCCAGCATGCGGGACGGGAACACTGAAGCTTTCTTT.

The chain recombines TRBV6-5 with TRBJ1-6; TRBD1 aligns across 7 bases. The V and J ends lost 1 base and 6 bases, in that order; junction bases with no gene match: 6. This CDR3 contains 16 residues. Germline values: CDR1 MNHEY, CDR2 SVGAGI. CDR3 DNA: TGTGCCAGCAGTTACTTGCGGACAGGCCGTAATTCACCCCTCCACTTT. The encoded protein is CASSYLRTGRNSPLHF.

The CDR3 spells CASSQDSNQPQHF. CDR3 sequence (DNA): TGCGCCAGCAGTCAGGATAGCAATCAGCCCCAGCATTTT. The rearrangement uses TRBV5-1 and TRBJ1-5; D unresolved. V shed 5 bases and J shed 0 bases, with 6 bases lying between them. Germline V gives CDR1 SGHRS, CDR2 YFSETQ. This CDR3 spans 13 amino acids. The full variable domain, with the rest looked up from reference TRBV5-1 and TRBJ1-5, is KAGVTQTPRYLIKTRGQQVTLSCSPISGHRSVSWYQQTPGQGLQFLFEYFSETQRNKGNFPGRFSGRQFSNSRSEMNVSTLELGDSALYLCASSQDSNQPQHFGDGTRLSIL.

V usage is TRBV6-1 and J usage is TRBJ2-1; weak D call: TRBD2 (6 bases). The CDR3 extends over 18 amino acids. V was clipped by 4 bases and J by 0 bases, with 19 bases between them. From germline, CDR1 is MNHNS and CDR2 SASEGT. The CDR3 DNA is TGTGCCAGCAGTGTCCCGGGAGATTTGTTTAGCTCCTACAATGAGCAGTTCTTC. This encodes CASSVPGDLFSSYNEQFF.